Following are 3 T cell receptor beta chains from one sample sequenced in a study of blood T cell repertoires in COVID-19. Generated by immunoSEQ multiplex PCR, the TCRdb table keeps only in-frame clones and is missing some. This sample has about 200,000 clones, with 70% to 90% found just once. Sequences were obtained from peripheral blood. These receptors all stem from a man aged 45-65 years with COVID-19, enrolled during active disease.

The chain uses TRBV27 and TRBJ2-1; 7 bases are a match to TRBD2. Per germline, CDR1 MNHEY and CDR2 SMNVEV (reference sequence). This CDR3 region has 13 residues. V was pared by 6 bases and J by 4 bases, with 3 bases of the junction left unmatched. CDR3 in DNA: TGTGCCAGCAGGAGGGAGGGTTACAATGAGCAGTTCTTC. Protein sequence: CASRREGYNEQFF.

This clone was counted once. For the CDR3, the DNA is TGTGCCAGCAGCTTAGCGGGAGCGCACGAGCAGTACTTC. It yields the protein CASSLAGAHEQYF. This chain uses TRBV7-9 with TRBJ2-7, with D possibly being TRBD2 (5 bases). With 0 bases removed from V and 5 bases from J, the gap between germline ends came to 8 bases. CDR3 size: 13 residues. From germline, CDR1 is SEHNR and CDR2 FQNEAQ (reference sequence).

The rearrangement links TRBV2 to TRBJ2-7; 7 bases line up with TRBD1. The CDR3 contains 17 residues. The J segment lost 1 base and the V segment lost 2 bases, leaving 11 bases of the junction unmatched. CDR1 is SNHLY, CDR2 FYNNEI, per germline. In nucleotides, the CDR3 is TGTGCCAGCAGTGAAAAGGTCTTAGGACAGGAATCCTACGAGCAGTACTTC. Protein sequence: CASSEKVLGQESYEQYF.